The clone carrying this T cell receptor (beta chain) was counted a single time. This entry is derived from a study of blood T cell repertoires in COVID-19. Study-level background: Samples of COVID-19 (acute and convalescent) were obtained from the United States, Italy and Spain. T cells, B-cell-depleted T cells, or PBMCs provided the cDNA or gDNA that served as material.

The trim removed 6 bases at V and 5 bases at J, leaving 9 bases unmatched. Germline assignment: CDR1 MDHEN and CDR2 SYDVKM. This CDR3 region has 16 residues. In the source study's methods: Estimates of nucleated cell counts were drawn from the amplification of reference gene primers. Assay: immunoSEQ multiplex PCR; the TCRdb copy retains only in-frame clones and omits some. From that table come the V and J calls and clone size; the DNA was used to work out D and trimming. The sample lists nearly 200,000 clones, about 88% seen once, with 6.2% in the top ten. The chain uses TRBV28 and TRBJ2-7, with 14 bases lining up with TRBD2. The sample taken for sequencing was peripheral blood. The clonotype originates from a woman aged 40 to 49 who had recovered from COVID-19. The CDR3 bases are TGTGCCAGCAGCCCGGGCGGGACTAGCGGGAGCAACGAGCAGTACTTC. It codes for CASSPGGTSGSNEQYF.